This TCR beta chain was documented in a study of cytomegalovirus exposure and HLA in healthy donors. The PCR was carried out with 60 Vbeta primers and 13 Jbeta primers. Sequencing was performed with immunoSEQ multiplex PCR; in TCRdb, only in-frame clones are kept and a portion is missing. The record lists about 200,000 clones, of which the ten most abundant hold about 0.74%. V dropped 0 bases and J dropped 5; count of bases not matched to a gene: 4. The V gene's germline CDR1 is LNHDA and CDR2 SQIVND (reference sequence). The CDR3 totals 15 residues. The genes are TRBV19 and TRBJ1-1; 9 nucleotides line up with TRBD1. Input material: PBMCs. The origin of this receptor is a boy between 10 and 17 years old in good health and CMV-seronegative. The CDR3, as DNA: TGTGCCAGTAGTATAGAACGGACAGGGGAAACTGAAGCTTTCTTT. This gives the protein CASSIERTGETEAFF.